What follows are 11 T cell receptor beta chains derived from one specimen sequenced in a study of OX40 agonist ivuxolimab in advanced cancers. Assay: immunoSEQ multiplex PCR; the TCRdb copy retains only in-frame clones and omits some. The sample gives tens of thousands of clones, around 80% of which show up once; 1.5% to 2% is in the top ten. Sample: CD4+ or CD8+ T cells sorted from blood, taken in a trial of the OX40 agonist ivuxolimab. The receptor source for this set is an adult with an advanced solid tumor such as melanoma, head and neck, liver or kidney cancer.

This clone appeared a few times. The chain recombines TRBV10-3 with TRBJ2-3, with 10 bases that match TRBD1. The CDR3 covers 17 residues. Germline V gives CDR1 ENHRY, CDR2 SYGVKD. V shed 5 bases and J 0 bases; nucleotides not matched to a gene: 8. The CDR3 DNA is TGTGCCATCAGTACGACAGGGGGCGGCCTTAGCACAGATACGCAGTATTTT. This translates into CAISTTGGGLSTDTQYF.

The chain combines TRBV28 with TRBJ1-2, with TRBD1 identical over 9 bases. The CDR3 totals 16 residues. V shed 4 bases and J 8 bases; nucleotides not matched to a gene: 14. Per the germline V gene, CDR1 is MDHEN and CDR2 is SYDVKM. Here the CDR3 DNA reads TGTGCCAGCAGTTCCCCAACCGGGACAGGGTTCGGCGGCTACACCTTC. Amino acids: CASSSPTGTGFGGYTF.

The rearrangement links TRBV18 to TRBJ1-1, with TRBD1 matching over 8 bases. Trimming took 5 bases from V and 0 from J; bases not matched to a gene: 8. Per germline, CDR1 KGHSH and CDR2 LQKENI. The CDR3 sequence is 16 residues long. CDR3 nucleotides: TGTGCCAGCTCATCACAGGGGGTAGGGATGAACACTGAAGCTTTCTTT. It yields the protein CASSSQGVGMNTEAFF.

V is TRBV5-6 and J is TRBJ2-7, with 9 bases matching TRBD1. The CDR3 covers 14 residues. The V and J ends lost 4 bases and 4 bases, in that order; junction bases with no gene match: 6. Germline lookup yields CDR1 SGHDT and CDR2 YYEEEE. The DNA for the CDR3 is TGTGCCAGCAGCCTGGGACAGGGAGAATACGAGCAGTACTTC. It translates to CASSLGQGEYEQYF.

V is TRBV7-2 and J is TRBJ1-2; 7 bases are a match to TRBD1. Germline V gene lookup returns CDR1 SGHTA and CDR2 FQGNSA. The CDR3 has 15 amino acids. Trimming cost V 1 base and J 5 bases; bases outside gene matches: 7. In DNA form, the CDR3 reads TGTGCCAGCAGCTTAGTAGGAGGGGGCGAGTATGGCTACACCTTC. Residues: CASSLVGGGEYGYTF.

The chain has TRBV6-1 and TRBJ2-1; no firm D call. Trimming removed 1 base from V and 11 bases from J, with 6 bases in between. Germline values: CDR1 MNHNS, CDR2 SASEGT. The length of the CDR3 is 11 residues. The CDR3 sequence is CASSEGYKQFF. Written as DNA, the CDR3 is TGTGCCAGCAGTGAAGGGTACAAGCAGTTCTTC.

The chain has TRBV7-6 and TRBJ1-1; 10 positions match TRBD1. The V and J ends lost 3 bases and 5 bases, in that order; junction bases with no gene match: 6. CDR1 is SGHVS and CDR2 is FNYEAQ in the germline V gene. This CDR3 contains 15 residues. In nucleotides, the CDR3 is TGTGCCAGCAGCTTGGGGACAGGGGTTGGGACTGAAGCTTTCTTT. Its translation is CASSLGTGVGTEAFF.

The chain uses TRBV5-6 and TRBJ2-3; 8 bases line up with TRBD2. The germline gives CDR1 SGHDT, CDR2 YYEEEE. The CDR3 extends over 15 amino acids. J was trimmed by 4 bases and V by 0 bases; bases with no gene match: 4. In nucleotides, the CDR3 is TGTGCCAGCAGCTTGGGTACTAGCGGCTCAGATACGCAGTATTTT. Amino acids: CASSLGTSGSDTQYF.

This chain uses TRBV2 with TRBJ2-7; D call uncertain. The DNA end favors TRBJ2-1, so the J call may be wrong. Looked up from germline, CDR1 is SNHLY and CDR2 is FYNNEI. This CDR3 is 15 amino acids long. This chain's CDR3 is CASSASRSSYNEQFF. In nucleotides, the CDR3 is TGTGCCAGCAGCGCAAGCCGGAGCTCCTACAATGAGCAGTTCTTC.

V gene TRBV5-1 combines with J gene TRBJ2-7; D remains unclear. Deletions cut 4 bases from V and 4 bases from J, with 15 bases between. The CDR3 is made up of 14 amino acids. Germline loops: CDR1 SGHRS, CDR2 YFSETQ. CDR3 protein: CASSISGGGYEQYF. Here the CDR3 DNA reads TGCGCCAGCAGCATATCCGGTGGTGGGTACGAGCAGTACTTC.

This chain joins TRBV19 and TRBJ2-1; D tentatively reads TRBD1 or TRBD2 (5 bases each). CDR3 size: 11 residues. Germline-derived CDR1 and CDR2 are LNHDA and SQIVND (reference sequence). V was trimmed by 7 bases and J by 15 bases, leaving 16 bases between them. The CDR3 reads CASIGVGGRFF. In DNA, the CDR3 is TGTGCCAGTATCGGGGTTGGGGGACGGTTCTTC.